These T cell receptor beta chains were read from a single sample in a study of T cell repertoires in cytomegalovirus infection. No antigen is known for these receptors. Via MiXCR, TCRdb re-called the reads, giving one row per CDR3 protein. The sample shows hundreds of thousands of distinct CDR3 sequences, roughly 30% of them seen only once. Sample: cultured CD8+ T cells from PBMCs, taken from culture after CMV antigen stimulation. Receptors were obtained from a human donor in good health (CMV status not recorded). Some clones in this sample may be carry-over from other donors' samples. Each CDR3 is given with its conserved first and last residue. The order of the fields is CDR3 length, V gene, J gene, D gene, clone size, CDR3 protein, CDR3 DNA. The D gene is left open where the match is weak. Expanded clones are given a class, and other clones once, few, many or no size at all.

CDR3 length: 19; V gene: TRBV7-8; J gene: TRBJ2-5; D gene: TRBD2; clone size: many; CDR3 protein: CASSLGAVAGEYYQETQYF; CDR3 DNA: TGTGCCAGCAGCCTTGGTGCGGTAGCGGGGGAATACTACCAAGAGACCCAGTACTTC
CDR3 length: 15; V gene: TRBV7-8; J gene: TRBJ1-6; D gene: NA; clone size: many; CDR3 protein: CASSLSQAYNSPLHF; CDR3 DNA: TGTGCCAGCAGCTTATCACAGGCTTATAATTCACCCCTCCACTTT
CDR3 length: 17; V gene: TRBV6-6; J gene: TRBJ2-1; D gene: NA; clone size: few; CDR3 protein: CASSFEPGSKEKNEQFF; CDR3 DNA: TGTGCCAGCAGCTTCGAACCGGGATCTAAGGAGAAGAATGAGCAGTTCTTC
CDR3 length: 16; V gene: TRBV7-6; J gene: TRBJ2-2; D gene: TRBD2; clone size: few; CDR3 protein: CASSPREGLDTGELFF; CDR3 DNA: TGTGCCAGCAGCCCCCGGGAGGGCTTGGACACCGGGGAGCTGTTTTTT
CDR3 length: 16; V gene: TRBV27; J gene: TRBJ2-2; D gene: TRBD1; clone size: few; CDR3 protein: CASTTRGTGGTGELFF; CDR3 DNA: TGTGCCAGCACCACACGGGGGACAGGGGGAACCGGGGAGCTGTTTTTT
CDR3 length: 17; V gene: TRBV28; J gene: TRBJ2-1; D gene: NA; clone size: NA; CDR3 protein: CASSAPPTGRSYNEQFF; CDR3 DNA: TGTGCCAGCAGTGCCCCTCCCACAGGGAGATCCTACAATGAGCAGTTCTTC
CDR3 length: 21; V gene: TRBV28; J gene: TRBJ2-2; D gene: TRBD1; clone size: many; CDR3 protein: CASSPLWGTGAFRVHTGELFF; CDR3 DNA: TGTGCCAGCAGTCCCCTGTGGGGGACAGGGGCGTTCCGGGTCCACACCGGGGAGCTGTTTTTT
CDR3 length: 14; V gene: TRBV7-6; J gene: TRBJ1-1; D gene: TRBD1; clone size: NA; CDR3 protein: CASSYGGQLTEAFF; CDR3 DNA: TGTGCCAGCAGCTATGGGGGACAGCTCACTGAAGCTTTCTTT
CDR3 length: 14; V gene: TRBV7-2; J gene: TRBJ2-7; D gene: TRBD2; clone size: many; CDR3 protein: CASSTSGGTYGQYF; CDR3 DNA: TGTGCCAGCAGCACTAGCGGGGGAACCTACGGGCAGTACTTC
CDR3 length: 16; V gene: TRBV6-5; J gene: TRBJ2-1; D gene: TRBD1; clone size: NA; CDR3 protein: CASSFEGQGIYNEQFF; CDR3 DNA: TGTGCCAGCAGTTTCGAGGGACAGGGCATTTACAATGAGCAGTTCTTC
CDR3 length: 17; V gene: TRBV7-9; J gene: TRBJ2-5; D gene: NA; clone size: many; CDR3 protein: CASSNGWGGVAQETQYF; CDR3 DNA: TGTGCCAGCAGCAACGGATGGGGCGGGGTCGCCCAAGAGACCCAGTACTTC
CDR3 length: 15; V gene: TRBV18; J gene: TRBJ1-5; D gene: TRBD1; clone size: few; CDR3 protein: CASSPGQATNQPQHF; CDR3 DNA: TGTGCCAGCTCACCGGGACAGGCTACCAATCAGCCCCAGCATTTT
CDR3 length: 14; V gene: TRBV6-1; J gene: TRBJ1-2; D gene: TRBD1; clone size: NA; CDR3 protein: CVSSEALGQYGYTF; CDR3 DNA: TGTGTCAGCAGTGAAGCCCTGGGACAGTATGGCTACACCTTC
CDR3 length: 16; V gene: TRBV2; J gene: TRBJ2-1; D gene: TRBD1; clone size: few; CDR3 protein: CASSEGWGQPYNEQFF; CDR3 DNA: TGTGCCAGCAGTGAAGGTTGGGGACAGCCTTACAATGAGCAGTTCTTC
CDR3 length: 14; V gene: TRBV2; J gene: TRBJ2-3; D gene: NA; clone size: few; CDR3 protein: CASPTPGGPDTQYF; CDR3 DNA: TGTGCCAGCCCCACTCCCGGAGGACCAGATACGCAGTATTTT
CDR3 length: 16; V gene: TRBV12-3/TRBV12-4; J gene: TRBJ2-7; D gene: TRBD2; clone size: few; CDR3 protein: CASSFWTSGVRGEQYF; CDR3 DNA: TGTGCCAGCAGCTTCTGGACTAGCGGGGTTCGGGGCGAGCAGTACTTC
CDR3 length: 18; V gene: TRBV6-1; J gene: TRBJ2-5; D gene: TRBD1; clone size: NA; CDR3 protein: CASSAGTGFVDEVETQYF; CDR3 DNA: TGTGCCAGCAGTGCCGGGACAGGCTTCGTAGATGAGGTGGAGACCCAGTACTTC
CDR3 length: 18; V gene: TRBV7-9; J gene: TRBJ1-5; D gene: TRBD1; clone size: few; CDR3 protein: CASSLGTGASYSNQPQHF; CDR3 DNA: TGTGCCAGCAGCTTAGGGACAGGGGCCTCTTATAGCAATCAGCCCCAGCATTTT
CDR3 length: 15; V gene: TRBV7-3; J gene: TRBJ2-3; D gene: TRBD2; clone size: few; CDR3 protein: CASRPTSGATDTQYF; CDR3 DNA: TGTGCCAGCAGACCGACTAGCGGGGCAACAGATACGCAGTATTTT
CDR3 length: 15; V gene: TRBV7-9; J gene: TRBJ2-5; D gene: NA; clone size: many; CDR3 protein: CASSPVQGSEETQYF; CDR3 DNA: TGTGCCAGCAGCCCGGTACAGGGTAGTGAAGAGACCCAGTACTTC
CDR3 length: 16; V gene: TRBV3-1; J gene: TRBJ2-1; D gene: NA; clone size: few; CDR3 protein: CASSQSSGAPDNEQFF; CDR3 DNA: TGTGCCAGCAGCCAATCTTCAGGGGCGCCAGACAATGAGCAGTTCTTC
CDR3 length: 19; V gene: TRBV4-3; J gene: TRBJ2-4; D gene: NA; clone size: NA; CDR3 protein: CASSQDFQGAGWTKNIQYF; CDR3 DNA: TGCGCCAGCAGCCAAGATTTCCAGGGCGCAGGGTGGACCAAAAACATTCAGTACTTC
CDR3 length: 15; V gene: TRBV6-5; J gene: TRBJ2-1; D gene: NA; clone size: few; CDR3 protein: CASSYLISRDTEQFF; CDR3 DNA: TGTGCCAGCAGTTACTTAATAAGCCGGGACACTGAGCAGTTCTTC
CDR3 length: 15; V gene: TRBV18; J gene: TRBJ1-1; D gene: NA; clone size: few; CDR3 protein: CASSPKRGGNTEAFF; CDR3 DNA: TGTGCCAGCTCACCAAAAAGAGGGGGGAACACTGAAGCTTTCTTT
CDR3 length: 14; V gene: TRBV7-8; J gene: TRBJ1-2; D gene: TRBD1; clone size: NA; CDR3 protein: CASSLAGTADGYTF; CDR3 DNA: TGTGCCAGCAGCTTAGCCGGGACAGCGGATGGCTACACCTTC
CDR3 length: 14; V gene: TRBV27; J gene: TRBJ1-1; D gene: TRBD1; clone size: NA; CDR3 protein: CASSLGTGRTEAFF; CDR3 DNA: TGTGCCAGCAGTTTAGGGACAGGGCGGACTGAAGCTTTCTTT
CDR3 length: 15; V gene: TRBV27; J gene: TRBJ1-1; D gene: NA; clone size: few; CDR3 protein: CASLSWDGKNTEAFF; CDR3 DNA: TGTGCCAGCTTAAGTTGGGACGGAAAGAACACTGAAGCTTTCTTT
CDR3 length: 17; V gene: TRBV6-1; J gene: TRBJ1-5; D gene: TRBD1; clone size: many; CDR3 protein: CASSVPGQAYSNQPQHF; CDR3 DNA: TGTGCCAGCAGTGTACCGGGACAGGCCTATAGCAATCAGCCCCAGCATTTT
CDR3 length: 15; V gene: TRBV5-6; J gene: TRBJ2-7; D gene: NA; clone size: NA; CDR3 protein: CASSPGAGSTYEQYF; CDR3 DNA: TGTGCCAGCAGCCCTGGGGCGGGGAGTACCTACGAGCAGTACTTC
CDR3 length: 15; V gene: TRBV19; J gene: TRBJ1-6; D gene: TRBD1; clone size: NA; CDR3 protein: CASSSSTGVHSPLHF; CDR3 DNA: TGTGCCAGTAGTTCATCGACAGGGGTCCATTCACCCCTCCACTTT
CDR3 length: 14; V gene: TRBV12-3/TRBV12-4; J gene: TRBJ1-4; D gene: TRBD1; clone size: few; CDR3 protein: CASKRTGYAEKLFF; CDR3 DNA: TGTGCCAGCAAAAGGACAGGGTATGCTGAAAAACTGTTTTTT
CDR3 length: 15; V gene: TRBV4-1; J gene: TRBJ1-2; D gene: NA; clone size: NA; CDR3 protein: CASSQGVPGLNGYTF; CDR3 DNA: TGCGCCAGCAGCCAGGGTGTTCCAGGGTTAAATGGCTACACCTTC
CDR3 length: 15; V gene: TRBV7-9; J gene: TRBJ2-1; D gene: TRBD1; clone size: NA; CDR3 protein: CASSTPTGTYNEQFF; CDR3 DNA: TGTGCCAGCAGCACCCCGACAGGGACCTACAATGAGCAGTTCTTC
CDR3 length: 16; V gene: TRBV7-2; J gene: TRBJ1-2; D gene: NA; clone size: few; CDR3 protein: CASSSSQGLPPYGYTF; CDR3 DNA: TGTGCCAGCAGCTCTTCACAGGGTCTTCCCCCTTATGGCTACACCTTC
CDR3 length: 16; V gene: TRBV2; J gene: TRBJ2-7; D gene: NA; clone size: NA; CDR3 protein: CASINTETEISYEQYF; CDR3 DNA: TGTGCCAGCATAAACACCGAGACAGAGATCTCCTACGAGCAGTACTTC
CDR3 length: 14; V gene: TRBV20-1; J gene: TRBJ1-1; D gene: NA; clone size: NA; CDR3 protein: CSARDVQDTTEAFF; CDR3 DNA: TGCAGTGCTAGAGACGTCCAGGATACCACTGAAGCTTTCTTT
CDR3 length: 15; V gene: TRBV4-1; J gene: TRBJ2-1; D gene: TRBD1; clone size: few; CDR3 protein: CASSLDRGLVNEQFF; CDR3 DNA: TGCGCCAGCAGCCTGGACAGGGGTCTCGTCAATGAGCAGTTCTTC
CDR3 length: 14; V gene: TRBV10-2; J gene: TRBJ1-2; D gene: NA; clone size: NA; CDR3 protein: CASSELTIGYGYTF; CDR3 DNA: TGCGCCAGCAGTGAGCTCACAATCGGCTATGGCTACACCTTC
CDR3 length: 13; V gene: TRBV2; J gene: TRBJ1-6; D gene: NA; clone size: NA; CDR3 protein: CASSEGVNSPLHF; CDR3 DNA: TGTGCCAGCAGCGAGGGAGTAAATTCACCCCTCCACTTT
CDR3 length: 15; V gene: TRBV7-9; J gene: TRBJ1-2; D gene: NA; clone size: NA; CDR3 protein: CASSPPAPLNYGYTF; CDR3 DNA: TGTGCCAGCAGCCCCCCCGCCCCCCTTAACTATGGCTACACCTTC
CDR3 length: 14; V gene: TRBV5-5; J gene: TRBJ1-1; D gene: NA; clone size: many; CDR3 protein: CASSSQGTNTEAFF; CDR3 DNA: TGTGCCAGCAGTTCCCAGGGGACGAACACTGAAGCTTTCTTT
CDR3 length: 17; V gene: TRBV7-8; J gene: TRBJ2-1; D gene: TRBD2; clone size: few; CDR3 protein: CASSLGGSGGAGNEQFF; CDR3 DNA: TGTGCCAGCAGCTTAGGTGGTAGCGGGGGGGCAGGCAATGAGCAGTTCTTC
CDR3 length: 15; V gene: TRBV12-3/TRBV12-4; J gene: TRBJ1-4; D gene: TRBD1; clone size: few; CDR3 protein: CASSISGGLREKLFF; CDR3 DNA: TGTGCCAGCAGTATATCAGGGGGTCTGAGGGAAAAACTGTTTTTT
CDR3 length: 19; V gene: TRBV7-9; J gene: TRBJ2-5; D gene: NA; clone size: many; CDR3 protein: CASSPPYPLGGEKQETQYF; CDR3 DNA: TGTGCCAGCAGCCCTCCATACCCCCTAGGGGGTGAAAAACAAGAGACCCAGTACTTC
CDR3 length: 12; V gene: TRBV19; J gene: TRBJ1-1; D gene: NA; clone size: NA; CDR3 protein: CATNRGAAEAFF; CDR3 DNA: TGTGCCACCAACCGCGGGGCGGCTGAAGCTTTCTTT
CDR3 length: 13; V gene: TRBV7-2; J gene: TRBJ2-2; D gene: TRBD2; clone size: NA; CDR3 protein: CATGGGSGGELFF; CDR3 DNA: TGTGCCACCGGGGGGGGCTCGGGCGGGGAGCTGTTTTTT
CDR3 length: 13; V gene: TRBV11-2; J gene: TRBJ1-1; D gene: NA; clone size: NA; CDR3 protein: CANSTWRETEAFF; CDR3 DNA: TGTGCCAACAGCACCTGGAGAGAAACTGAAGCTTTCTTT
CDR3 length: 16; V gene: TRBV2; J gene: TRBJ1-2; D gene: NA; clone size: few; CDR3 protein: CASSEAGTWANYGYTF; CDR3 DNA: TGTGCCAGCAGTGAAGCGGGGACCTGGGCGAACTATGGCTACACCTTC
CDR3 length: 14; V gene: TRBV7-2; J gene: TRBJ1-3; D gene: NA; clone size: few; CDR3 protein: CAISGPYSGNTIYF; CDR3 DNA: TGTGCCATTAGTGGGCCTTACTCTGGAAACACCATATATTTT
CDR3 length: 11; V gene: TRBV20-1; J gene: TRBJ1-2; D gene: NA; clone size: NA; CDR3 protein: CSARDRDGYTF; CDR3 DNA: TGCAGTGCTAGAGATCGGGACGGCTACACCTTC
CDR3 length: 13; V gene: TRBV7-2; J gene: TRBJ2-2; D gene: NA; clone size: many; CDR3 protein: CASSLLEAGELFF; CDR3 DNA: TGTGCCAGCAGCTTGTTGGAGGCCGGGGAGCTGTTTTTT
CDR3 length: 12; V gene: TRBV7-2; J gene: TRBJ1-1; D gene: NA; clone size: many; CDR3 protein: CASSLDFTEAFF; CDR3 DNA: TGTGCCAGCAGCTTAGACTTCACTGAAGCTTTCTTT
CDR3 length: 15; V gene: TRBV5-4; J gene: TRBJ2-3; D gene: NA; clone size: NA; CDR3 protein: CASSLASGYTDTQYF; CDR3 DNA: TGTGCCAGCAGCTTGGCCAGCGGATACACAGATACGCAGTATTTT
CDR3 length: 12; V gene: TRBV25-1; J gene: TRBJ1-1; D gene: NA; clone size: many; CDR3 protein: CASSEWSGEAFF; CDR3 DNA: TGTGCCAGCAGTGAATGGTCTGGTGAAGCTTTCTTT
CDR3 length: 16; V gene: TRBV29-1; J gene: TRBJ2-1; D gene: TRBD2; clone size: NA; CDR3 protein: CSVVSGGALSYNEQFF; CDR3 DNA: TGCAGCGTTGTTAGCGGGGGGGCCTTATCCTACAATGAGCAGTTCTTC
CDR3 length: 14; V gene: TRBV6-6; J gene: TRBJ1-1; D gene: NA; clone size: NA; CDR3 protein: CASTSFRGGTEAFF; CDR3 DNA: TGTGCCAGCACCTCCTTTCGAGGGGGAACTGAAGCTTTCTTT
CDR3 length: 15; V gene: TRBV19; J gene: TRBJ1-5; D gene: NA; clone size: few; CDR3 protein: CASSKSLGSNQPQHF; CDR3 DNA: TGTGCCAGTAGTAAGAGTTTGGGGAGCAATCAGCCCCAGCATTTT
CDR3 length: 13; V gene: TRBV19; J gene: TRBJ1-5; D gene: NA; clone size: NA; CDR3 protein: CASSIKGNQPQHF; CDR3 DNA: TGTGCCAGTAGTATAAAGGGAAATCAGCCCCAGCATTTT
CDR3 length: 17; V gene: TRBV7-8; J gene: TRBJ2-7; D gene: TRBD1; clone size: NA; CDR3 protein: CASSYSTRTGGSYEQYF; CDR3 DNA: TGTGCCAGCAGCTACTCCACCAGGACAGGAGGTTCATACGAGCAGTACTTC
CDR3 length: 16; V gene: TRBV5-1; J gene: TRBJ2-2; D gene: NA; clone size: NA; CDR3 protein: CASSLAAGENTGELFF; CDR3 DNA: TGCGCCAGCAGCTTGGCGGCAGGCGAGAACACCGGGGAGCTGTTTTTT